This T cell receptor beta chain was recovered during a study of cytomegalovirus exposure and HLA in healthy donors. Only a few counts were recorded for this clone. A multiplex PCR was run with 60 Vbeta primers and 13 Jbeta primers. Here immunoSEQ multiplex PCR was the method, and the copy in TCRdb shows in-frame clones only, minus some. Among around 170,000 clones, around four fifths were seen once, and the ten largest hold about 2.6%. Trimming at V came to 5 bases and at J to 5 bases, leaving 5 bases not matched to a gene. The CDR3 is 13 residues long. The germline CDR1 and CDR2 sequences are SGHRS and YFSETQ.

Sequenced: PBMCs. The sequence was collected from a woman aged 50 to 60 in good health and CMV-seropositive. The chain recombines TRBV5-1 with TRBJ1-1; 8 nucleotides match TRBD1. CDR3 nucleotide sequence: TGCGCCAGCAGTCCGACAGGGGTAACTGAAGCTTTCTTT. Residues: CASSPTGVTEAFF.